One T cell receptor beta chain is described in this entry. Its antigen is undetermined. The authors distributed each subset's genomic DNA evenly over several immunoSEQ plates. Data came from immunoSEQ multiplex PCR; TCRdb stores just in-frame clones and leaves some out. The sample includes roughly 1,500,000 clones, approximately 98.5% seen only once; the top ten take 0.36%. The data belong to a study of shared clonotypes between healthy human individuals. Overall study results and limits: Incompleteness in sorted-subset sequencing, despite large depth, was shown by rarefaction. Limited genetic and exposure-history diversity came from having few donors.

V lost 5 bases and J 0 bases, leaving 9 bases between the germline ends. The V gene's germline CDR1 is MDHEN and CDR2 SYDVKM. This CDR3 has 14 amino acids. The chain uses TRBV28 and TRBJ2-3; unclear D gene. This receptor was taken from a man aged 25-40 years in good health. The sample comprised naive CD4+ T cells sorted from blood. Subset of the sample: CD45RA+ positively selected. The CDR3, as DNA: TGTGCCAGCAGTCGAACACCGAGCACAGATACGCAGTATTTT. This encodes CASSRTPSTDTQYF. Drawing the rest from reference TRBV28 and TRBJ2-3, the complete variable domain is DVKVTQSSRYLVKRTGEKVFLECVQDMDHENMFWYRQDPGLGLRLIYFSYDVKMKEKGDIPEGYSVSREKKERFSLILESASTNQTSMYLCASSRTPSTDTQYFGPGTRLTVL.